The T cell receptor beta chain under discussion was sequenced for a study of T cell repertoires in cytomegalovirus infection. Across the study: It was recently identified HLA-C-restricted and well-studied HLA-B-restricted CMV epitopes that the study used. CMV infection plus the matching HLA type was flagged by public TCR beta signatures. Study-wide points: Dominating the ex vivo response were HLA-C-restricted CMV-specific TCR beta clonotypes.

The CDR3 contains 14 residues. Germline CDR1 reads DFQATT; CDR2 reads SNEGSKA (reference sequence). The V and J ends lost 5 bases and 6 bases respectively, with 18 bases between them. Via MiXCR, TCRdb re-called the reads, giving one row per CDR3 protein. The data contain some 99,000 distinct CDR3 sequences, around 30% of them singletons. Of note for this clonotype: Its specificity is not known.

This receptor was obtained from a human donor in good health (CMV status not recorded). Some clones in this sample may be carry-over from other donors' samples. Sequenced here: CD8+ T cells from cultured PBMCs, sampled from culture after CMV antigen stimulation. The chain joins TRBV20-1 to TRBJ2-3; D tentatively fits TRBD1 or TRBD2 (5 bases each). CDR3 protein: CSAEFGGGEDTQYF. The CDR3 coding sequence is TGCAGTGCTGAATTTGGGGGTGGAGAGGATACGCAGTATTTT.